These 18 T cell receptor beta chains originate from one sample sequenced in a study of control samples from healthy donors and cancer patients (dated by TCRdb to between 2020 and 2021). The protocol used for the library was the immunoSEQ multiplex PCR assay. TCRdb retrieved this table from immuneACCESS and kept in-frame rearrangements only. Not all clones are present; in checked studies, unresolved V genes account for under half, and no reason is known for the remainder. The sample table lists more than 110,000 clones, approximately 86% of them with a count of one. The top ten hold just over 8.5% of the sample. The sample taken for sequencing was blood. All receptors come from a woman in her thirties in good health.

The chain uses TRBV30 and TRBJ1-6; D not resolved. Trimming left V 1 base short and J 12 bases short, with 13 bases between. Germline V gene data show CDR1 as GTSNPN and CDR2 as SVGIG (reference sequence). CDR3 size: 13 residues. Written as DNA, the CDR3 is TGTGCCTGGAGTGAGGCCTACTGGGGACCCCTCCACTTT. Amino acid sequence: CAWSEAYWGPLHF.

V usage is TRBV5-1 and J usage is TRBJ2-2, with no clear D. V gave up 2 bases and J gave up 2 bases, with 7 bases separating them. Germline CDR1 SGHRS, CDR2 YFSETQ. The CDR3 is made up of 14 amino acids. The CDR3 DNA is TGCGCCAGCAGCTTAGAAGAAAACACCGGGGAGCTGTTTTTT. It encodes CASSLEENTGELFF.

The chain recombines TRBV18 with TRBJ1-1, with D unresolved. Per germline, CDR1 KGHSH and CDR2 LQKENI. The length of the CDR3 is 13 residues. V shed 3 bases and J shed 4 bases, with 9 bases lying between them. The DNA for the CDR3 is TGTGCCAGCTCACCGGGTTGGGGCACTGAAGCTTTCTTT. Translated: CASSPGWGTEAFF.

This chain links TRBV9 with TRBJ2-1, with D perhaps TRBD2 (6 bases). Germline V gene sequence: CDR1 SGDLS, CDR2 YYNGEE. This CDR3 comprises 15 residues. V was cut by 4 bases and J by 6 bases, with 17 bases left in between. For the CDR3, the DNA is TGTGCCAGCAGCTTGCGGGATAGGAGGGGCAATGAGCAGTTCTTC. It yields the protein CASSLRDRRGNEQFF.

V usage is TRBV3-1 (or the pseudogene TRBV3-2) and J usage is TRBJ2-2, with 13 bases that match TRBD2. Germline CDR1 is LGHDT and CDR2 is YNNKEL (reference sequence). This CDR3 comprises 19 residues. V was pared by 4 bases and J by 0 bases, with 8 bases of the junction left unmatched. The chain's CDR3 is CASSPGLAGNYANTGELFF. CDR3 bases: TGTGCCAGCAGCCCGGGACTAGCGGGAAACTACGCGAACACCGGGGAGCTGTTTTTT.

The chain employs TRBV6-4 and TRBJ1-3; possibly TRBD1 for D (5 bases). The CDR3 length is 18 residues. V lost 9 bases and J lost 0, with 24 bases in between. Germline assignment: CDR1 MRHNA and CDR2 SNTAGT. The CDR3 is CARTREGVWPNSGNTIYF. The DNA for the CDR3 is TGTGCCAGAACCAGGGAAGGGGTATGGCCGAACTCTGGAAACACCATATATTTT.

The J gene is TRBJ2-3, the V gene TRBV7-9; D gene uncertain. Trimming stripped 6 bases from V and 5 bases from J, with 18 bases between. This CDR3 region has 15 residues. Germline V gene data show CDR1 as SEHNR and CDR2 as FQNEAQ (reference sequence). CDR3 loop: CASRARTRPGDTQYF. DNA of the CDR3: TGTGCCAGCAGAGCAAGGACCAGGCCGGGAGATACGCAGTATTTT.

The V call is TRBV4-2, the J call TRBJ1-2; 7 bases align to TRBD1. Germline CDR1 is LGHNA and CDR2 is YNFKEQ. This CDR3 comprises 19 residues. J gave up 5 bases and V 5 bases, and 23 bases lay outside the gene matches. Here the CDR3 reads CASSSTKRQGGPRGYGYTF. The CDR3 DNA sequence: TGTGCCAGCAGCTCAACAAAACGACAGGGAGGACCCCGGGGGTATGGCTACACCTTC.

As for this clone: In the same sample, other DNA sequences code for this CDR3. V gene TRBV18 combines with J gene TRBJ1-1; 8 bases fit TRBD1. Trimming took 3 bases from V and 4 from J; bases not matched to a gene: 1. The CDR3 totals 13 residues. Germline CDR1 KGHSH, CDR2 LQKENI. CDR3 in DNA: TGTGCCAGCTCACCCGGACAGGGCACTGAAGCTTTCTTT. Translation: CASSPGQGTEAFF.

The V call is TRBV18, the J call TRBJ1-2, with D tentatively TRBD1 (6 bases). CDR1 and CDR2 from the germline V gene are KGHSH and LQKENI. Between the trimmed V and J ends, which lost 3 bases and 1 base, there was a span of 9 bases. The CDR3 consists of 14 residues. CDR3 nucleotides: TGTGCCAGCTCACCTGGAGGGGGTAACTATGGCTACACCTTC. It translates to CASSPGGGNYGYTF.

The chain has TRBV5-1 and TRBJ2-1; 8 nucleotides align to TRBD1. The length of the CDR3 is 17 residues. Germline assignment: CDR1 SGHRS and CDR2 YFSETQ. Trimming cost V 3 bases and J 5 bases; bases outside gene matches: 13. This chain's CDR3 is CASSSKPPGQADNEQFF. The CDR3 DNA follows: TGCGCCAGCAGCTCTAAGCCCCCGGGACAGGCTGACAATGAGCAGTTCTTC.

This clone was detected only once. The chain employs TRBV30 and TRBJ1-6; D might be TRBD1 (6 bases). The CDR3 has 15 amino acids. Per germline, CDR1 GTSNPN and CDR2 SVGIG (reference sequence). V lost 0 bases and J lost 9, with 15 bases in between. The CDR3 loop is CAWSVGGARGSPLHF. CDR3 coding DNA: TGTGCCTGGAGTGTAGGGGGGGCGCGGGGTTCACCCCTCCACTTT.

The V gene is TRBV6-5, the J gene TRBJ1-1; 7 positions match TRBD1. Germline values: CDR1 MNHEY, CDR2 SVGAGI. V lost 5 bases, J lost 6 bases, and 9 bases stayed unmatched. This CDR3 comprises 14 residues. This chain's CDR3 is CASSPDRPVSEAFF. Here the CDR3 DNA reads TGTGCCAGCAGTCCGGACAGGCCCGTCTCTGAAGCTTTCTTT.

The chain employs TRBV7-8 and TRBJ2-7; TRBD2 matches 12 bases. Germline V gene data show CDR1 as SGHVS and CDR2 as FQNEAQ. The CDR3 has 16 amino acids. V trimming: 5 bases; J trimming: 3 bases; junction bases outside the gene matches: 8. CDR3 bases: TGTGCCAGCAGCCCGAGGACTAGCGGGAATAGCTACGAGCAGTACTTC. It translates to CASSPRTSGNSYEQYF.

V usage is TRBV3-1 (or the pseudogene TRBV3-2) and J usage is TRBJ2-5, with a tentative D call TRBD2 (6 bases). The CDR3 has 14 amino acids. From germline, CDR1 is LGHDT and CDR2 YNNKEL (reference sequence). Deletions cut 3 bases from V and 4 bases from J, with 12 bases between. DNA of the CDR3: TGTGCCAGCAGCCAGTGGCCGGGGGTAGAGACCCAGTACTTC. Translated, it gives CASSQWPGVETQYF.

The V gene is TRBV29-1, the J gene TRBJ2-1, with a possible D match to TRBD2 (6 bases). The CDR3 spans 15 residues. The V gene's germline CDR1 is SQVTM and CDR2 ANQGSEA. With 3 bases removed from V and 3 bases from J, the gap between germline ends came to 15 bases. DNA of the CDR3: TGCAGCGTTGAGGTATGGGACTCCCACTACAATGAGCAGTTCTTC. Translated, it gives CSVEVWDSHYNEQFF.

The chain employs TRBV4-2 and TRBJ1-2, with TRBD1 matching over 7 bases. CDR1 is LGHNA and CDR2 is YNFKEQ in the germline V gene. The CDR3 sequence is 15 residues long. With 0 bases clipped from V and 4 bases from J, the junction kept 5 bases outside the gene matches. The CDR3 here is CASSQDRSGGYGYTF. CDR3 bases: TGTGCCAGCAGCCAAGATCGGTCAGGGGGCTATGGCTACACCTTC.

The V and J genes are TRBV6-1 and TRBJ2-7; TRBD1 agrees at 9 bases. Germline CDR1 and CDR2: MNHNS and SASEGT. Unmatched junction bases numbered 12, after V lost 4 bases and J lost 5 bases. This CDR3 is 16 amino acids long. The CDR3 loop is CASSAPAGTGIDEQYF. The DNA of the CDR3 is TGTGCCAGCAGTGCGCCAGCCGGGACAGGGATCGACGAGCAGTACTTC.